Presented here are 22 T cell receptor beta chains from one specimen sequenced in a study of T cells in Graves' hyperthyroidism and ophthalmopathy. There were TCR beta CDR3 regions amplified from RNA transcripts. HTBI primers were employed in a first-round RT-PCR of the TCR CDR3. TCRdb called the multiplex PCR reads again in MiXCR, with one record for every CDR3 protein. In the table there are more than 500,000 distinct CDR3 sequences, roughly a sixth of which are singletons. The sample consisted of blood. The receptors derive from a woman aged 25 to 39 with Graves' ophthalmopathy.

The rearrangement links TRBV5-4 to TRBJ1-3; D is ambiguous. Germline lookup yields CDR1 SGHNT and CDR2 YYREEE (reference sequence). Trimming stripped 1 base from V and 15 bases from J, with 14 bases between. The CDR3 is made up of 12 amino acids. The CDR3, as DNA: TGTGCCAGCAGCTTGCCTGGACTAGCGCGATATTTT. This gives the protein CASSLPGLARYF.

This clonotype was seen a handful of times. The V call is TRBV5-1, the J call TRBJ2-5; 8 positions agree with TRBD2. Trimming at V came to 2 bases and at J to 2 bases, leaving 14 bases not matched to a gene. This CDR3 spans 18 amino acids. Germline values: CDR1 SGHRS, CDR2 YFSETQ. CDR3 in amino acids: CASSFLWGPQREQETQYF. DNA for the CDR3: TGCGCCAGCAGCTTCCTGTGGGGACCCCAGCGGGAGCAAGAGACCCAGTACTTC.

A note on this clonotype: It may be a read error: a sequence one base away is much more abundant. V and J are TRBV28 and TRBJ1-5; 7 bases fit TRBD1. Trimming at V came to 6 bases and at J to 2 bases, leaving 10 bases not matched to a gene. Germline V gene sequence: CDR1 MDHEN, CDR2 SYDVKM. The CDR3 has 16 residues. The CDR3: CASRRGTAPGNQPQHF. DNA for the CDR3: TGTGCCAGCAGGAGAGGGACAGCTCCTGGCAATCAGCCCCAGCATTTT.

This clonotype was detected a few times. The rearrangement joins TRBV7-9 to TRBJ1-6; D call uncertain. The germline V gene encodes CDR1 SEHNR and CDR2 FQNEAQ (reference sequence). The CDR3 spans 14 residues. The V end lost 7 bases, the J end lost 2 bases, and 9 bases lay between the germline ends. Here the CDR3 reads CASTGGAYNSPLHF. The DNA of the CDR3 is TGTGCCAGCACGGGAGGCGCCTATAATTCACCCCTCCACTTT.

This clonotype was detected many times. The chain is built from TRBV20-1 and TRBJ2-7; D unresolved. The CDR3 runs 15 residues. Germline CDR1 and CDR2: DFQATT and SNEGSKA (reference sequence). V lost 4 bases and J lost 0, with 16 bases in between. CDR3 region: CSAKGGRSASYEQYF. The DNA of the CDR3 is TGCAGTGCTAAAGGTGGCCGGTCCGCCTCCTACGAGCAGTACTTC.

There are a few counts of this clonotype. V gene TRBV7-3 combines with J gene TRBJ2-2, with 8 nucleotides matching TRBD1. The germline CDR1 and CDR2 sequences are SGHTA and FQGTGA. The V and J ends lost 5 bases and 4 bases, in that order; junction bases with no gene match: 9. The CDR3 spans 16 residues. The CDR3 coding sequence is TGTGCCAGCAGCAGAGCTCGACAGGGGAGCACCGGGGAGCTGTTTTTT. It encodes CASSRARQGSTGELFF.

The V and J genes are TRBV3-1 and TRBJ1-2; a weak D match, TRBD1 (6 bases). Trimming cost V 5 bases and J 4 bases, with 11 bases left between them. Germline V gene sequence: CDR1 LGHDT, CDR2 YNNKEL (reference sequence). The CDR3 runs to 13 residues. CDR3 amino acids: CASSADSLYGYTF. The CDR3 DNA reads as TGTGCCAGCAGCGCGGACAGCCTCTATGGCTACACCTTC.

This clonotype was counted many times. The chain couples TRBV20-1 to TRBJ1-5; possible D gene TRBD1, 5 bases. The CDR3 has 15 amino acids. The V and J ends lost 6 bases and 2 bases respectively, with 17 bases between them. The germline V gene encodes CDR1 DFQATT and CDR2 SNEGSKA (reference sequence). The CDR3: CSAIKEAGGNQPQHF. As DNA, the CDR3 is TGCAGTGCCATAAAGGAGGCGGGGGGCAATCAGCCCCAGCATTTT.

This clonotype was seen many times. The chain recombines TRBV10-3 with TRBJ2-3; TRBD2 agrees at 13 bases. The J segment lost 1 base and the V segment lost 3 bases, leaving 7 bases of the junction unmatched. Germline CDR1 reads ENHRY; CDR2 reads SYGVKD. This CDR3 has 18 amino acids. CDR3 nucleotide sequence: TGTGCCATCAGTGAACGGACTAGCGGGAGTGCAGGCACAGATACGCAGTATTTT. This gives the protein CAISERTSGSAGTDTQYF.

J is TRBJ2-3 and V is TRBV12-3 or TRBV12-4; 8 bases match TRBD2. CDR3 length equals 15 residues. V lost 2 bases and J lost 5; bases outside the gene matches: 6. Here the CDR3 DNA reads TGTGCCAGCAGTTTAAGGGCCAGCGGGGGAGATACGCAGTATTTT. It is translated as CASSLRASGGDTQYF.

This clonotype was seen only a few times. The chain recombines TRBV9 with TRBJ2-2, with 8 nucleotides matching TRBD2. Germline V gene data show CDR1 as SGDLS and CDR2 as YYNGEE. Trimming took 0 bases from V and 6 from J; bases not matched to a gene: 4. This CDR3 contains 15 residues. The CDR3 DNA reads TGTGCCAGCAGCGTAGCGGGACTAGGGGCCGGGGAGCTGTTTTTT. Protein sequence: CASSVAGLGAGELFF.

This clonotype was picked up a small number of times. The V gene is TRBV2, the J gene TRBJ1-2; D may be TRBD1 (5 bases). The CDR3 runs 16 residues. Trimming shortened V by 2 bases and J by 0 bases, and 13 bases separated the two germline ends. CDR1 and CDR2 (germline): SNHLY, FYNNEI. CDR3 residues: CASSELGGTTNYGYTF. In nucleotides, the CDR3 is TGTGCCAGCAGTGAACTCGGTGGGACTACTAACTATGGCTACACCTTC.

The V call is TRBV4-1, the J call TRBJ1-6; D unresolved. The CDR3 sequence is 15 residues long. CDR1 is MGHRA, CDR2 YSYEKL, per germline. V lost 1 base and J lost 7, with 11 bases in between. CDR3: CASSQVATENSPLHF. The CDR3 coding sequence is TGCGCCAGCAGCCAAGTCGCGACCGAAAATTCACCCCTCCACTTT.

Many counts were recorded for this clonotype. This sequence joins TRBV28 and TRBJ2-7, with 10 bases matching TRBD1. Trimming cost V 7 bases and J 2 bases; bases outside gene matches: 5. The CDR3 is 14 residues long. Germline V CDR1 and CDR2: MDHEN, SYDVKM. The CDR3 spells CASTSGTGAYEQYF. The DNA for the CDR3 is TGTGCCAGCACCTCGGGGACAGGGGCCTACGAGCAGTACTTC.

This sequence joins TRBV19 and TRBJ2-5, with 8 bases matching TRBD2. CDR3 size: 15 residues. Trimming at V came to 7 bases and at J to 5 bases, leaving 12 bases not matched to a gene. Per the germline V gene, CDR1 is LNHDA and CDR2 is SQIVND (reference sequence). CDR3 bases: TGTGCCAGTACCCTATCCGGGACTAGACACGAGACCCAGTACTTC. Its translation is CASTLSGTRHETQYF.

This clonotype has only a few counts. V and J are TRBV15 and TRBJ1-4; D unclear. Trimming left V 3 bases short and J 1 base short, with 18 bases between. CDR3 length: 18 residues. CDR1 and CDR2 from the germline V gene are LNHNV and YYDKDF (reference sequence). CDR3 DNA: TGTGCCACCAGCAGGGAGGGTCCCGGGAGAGTAACTAATGAAAAACTGTTTTTT. Protein: CATSREGPGRVTNEKLFF.

Points on this clonotype: A much larger clone differs by one base, so this may be a read error. The chain uses TRBV12-3 or TRBV12-4 and TRBJ2-3; no firm D call. CDR3 size: 13 residues. V shed 5 bases and J shed 6 bases, with 12 bases lying between them. CDR3 loop: CASSATEWDTQYF. The DNA for the CDR3 is TGTGCCAGCAGTGCTACAGAGTGGGATACGCAGTATTTT.

V is TRBV10-2 and J is TRBJ2-7; D remains unclear. Germline loops: CDR1 WSHSY, CDR2 SAAADI. This CDR3 has 12 amino acids. Trimming left V 7 bases short and J 3 bases short, with 10 bases between. The CDR3 bases are TGCGCCAGCAAGGCAGGCATCTACGAGCAGTACTTC. Its translation is CASKAGIYEQYF.

This clonotype has just a few counts. One end of the junction varies from germline; a read error may be responsible. The chain uses TRBV24-1 and TRBJ2-1; D is possibly TRBD1 or TRBD2 (6 bases each). The CDR3 totals 17 residues. CDR1 is KGHDR, CDR2 SFDVKD, per germline. The CDR3 reads CVTSDSSGARRVNEQFF. The CDR3 DNA follows: TGTGTCACCAGTGATTCATCGGGGGCGCGACGTGTGAATGAGCAGTTCTTC.

The table lists this clonotype with many counts. The gene calls are TRBV20-1 and TRBJ1-5, with D perhaps matching TRBD1 (5 bases). Germline V CDR1 and CDR2: DFQATT, SNEGSKA (reference sequence). The CDR3 has 16 amino acids. Trimming cost V 3 bases and J 3 bases, with 18 bases left between them. The chain's CDR3 is CSASQFSGGTNQPQHF. CDR3 sequence (DNA): TGCAGTGCTAGTCAGTTTTCGGGGGGGACCAATCAGCCCCAGCATTTT.

There are many counts of this clonotype. CDR3: CSAREYGWSTDTQYF. CDR3 bases: TGCAGTGCTAGAGAGTATGGGTGGAGCACAGATACGCAGTATTTT. The chain links TRBV20-1 to TRBJ2-3; D is unresolved. Trimming shortened V by 0 bases and J by 0 bases, and 10 bases separated the two germline ends. The CDR3 is made up of 15 amino acids. In germline, CDR1 is DFQATT, CDR2 SNEGSKA (reference sequence).

This clonotype occurred many times. V and J are TRBV28 and TRBJ2-5; maybe TRBD2 (6 bases). Germline V gene lookup returns CDR1 MDHEN and CDR2 SYDVKM. The CDR3 runs to 13 residues. The V end lost 4 bases, the J end lost 5 bases, and 11 bases lay between the germline ends. This CDR3 reads CASSSGVPETQYF. The CDR3 DNA reads as TGTGCCAGCAGTTCGGGGGTGCCCGAGACCCAGTACTTC.